Below, 16 T cell receptor beta chains from the same sample are listed, as sequenced in a study of blood T cell repertoires in COVID-19 (dated by TCRdb to the early 2020s). The protocol used for the library was the immunoSEQ multiplex PCR assay. The table comes from immuneACCESS by way of TCRdb, which keeps in-frame sequences with V and J called. Part of the clones is missing from these tables; in studies checked, under half for an unresolved V gene and the rest for unknown reasons. The sample table holds 25,000 or so clones, of which about nine tenths were seen once. About a fifth of the sample comes from the top ten. The material sequenced was peripheral blood. The receptors originated from a woman of 80 years or more with acute or convalescent COVID-19.

The rearrangement uses TRBV29-1 and TRBJ1-2; D is perhaps TRBD1 (5 bases). This CDR3 contains 12 residues. Germline V gives CDR1 SQVTM, CDR2 ANQGSEA. The V end was cut by 6 bases, the J end by 6 bases, with 14 bases between. The DNA of the CDR3 is TGCAGCGTGACCGGGGGGAGGGATGGCTACACCTTC. Translated, it gives CSVTGGRDGYTF. Together with reference TRBV29-1 and TRBJ1-2, the CDR3 gives the full variable domain: SAVISQKPSRDICQRGTSLTIQCQVDSQVTMMFWYRQQPGQSLTLIATANQGSEATYESGFVIDKFPISRPNLTFSTLTVSNMSPEDSSIYLCSVTGGRDGYTFGSGTRLTVV.

The chain joins TRBV5-1 to TRBJ2-4, with 14 bases lining up with TRBD2. Germline V gene sequence: CDR1 SGHRS, CDR2 YFSETQ. This CDR3 is 20 amino acids long. After removal of 2 bases from V and 2 bases from J, the junction contained 12 bases not matched to a gene. The chain's CDR3 is CASSFDSGTSGSMSKNIQYF. The CDR3 DNA follows: TGCGCCAGCAGCTTCGATTCCGGGACTAGCGGGAGTATGTCCAAAAACATTCAGTACTTC.

J is TRBJ1-4 and V is TRBV29-1; D unclear. The germline V and J ends were trimmed by 5 bases and 3 bases, with 13 bases remaining between them. The CDR3 sequence is 14 residues long. CDR1 is SQVTM and CDR2 is ANQGSEA in the germline V gene. The CDR3: CSVPANIANEKLFF. Written as DNA, the CDR3 is TGCAGCGTTCCCGCGAATATTGCTAATGAAAAACTGTTTTTT.

This chain links TRBV14 with TRBJ2-7, with 8 bases identical to TRBD1. Germline loops: CDR1 SGHDN, CDR2 FVKESK. There are 15 residues in the CDR3. J lost 5 bases, V lost 4 bases, and 10 bases had no gene match. CDR3 amino acids: CASSRQGQALDEQYF. The CDR3 region has the DNA TGTGCCAGCAGCCGGCAGGGACAGGCCCTGGACGAGCAGTACTTC.

The chain uses TRBV5-4 and TRBJ2-3; TRBD2 agrees at 11 bases. Germline V CDR1 and CDR2: SGHNT, YYREEE (reference sequence). The CDR3 length is 20 residues. With 2 bases clipped from V and 1 base from J, the junction kept 15 bases outside the gene matches. The chain's CDR3 is CASSFSALAGGSRGTDTQYF. CDR3 nucleotide sequence: TGTGCCAGCAGCTTCTCCGCCCTAGCGGGAGGTTCTAGGGGCACAGATACGCAGTATTTT.

This clone was recorded a few times. The chain combines TRBV6-6 with TRBJ1-5; maybe TRBD1 (6 bases). This CDR3 has 15 residues. Germline V gene data show CDR1 as MNHNY and CDR2 as SVGAGI (reference sequence). The germline V and J ends were trimmed by 5 bases and 4 bases, with 15 bases remaining between them. Here the CDR3 reads CASSPNRDTNQPQHF. In DNA form, the CDR3 reads TGTGCCAGCAGTCCGAACCGGGACACTAATCAGCCCCAGCATTTT.

The chain joins TRBV5-1 to TRBJ1-2; D gene uncertain. V was cut by 0 bases and J by 5 bases, with 14 bases left in between. Germline V gene lookup returns CDR1 SGHRS and CDR2 YFSETQ. CDR3 length: 15 amino acids. CDR3: CASSLGIGDRYGYTF. As DNA, the CDR3 is TGCGCCAGCAGCTTGGGCATCGGAGATCGGTATGGCTACACCTTC.

The chain couples TRBV7-2 to TRBJ1-2; D uncertain. This CDR3 has 14 residues. Per the germline V gene, CDR1 is SGHTA and CDR2 is FQGNSA. V lost 5 bases and J lost 7, with 17 bases in between. In DNA, the CDR3 is TGTGCCAGCAGCCTCCTTAGTCTAATCGGTGGCTACACCTTC. As protein: CASSLLSLIGGYTF.

The CDR3 DNA follows: TGTGCCACCAGCAGAGTTGTAGCGGCCTACGAGCAGTACTTC. Amino acids: CATSRVVAAYEQYF. The V gene is TRBV15, the J gene TRBJ2-7; D is perhaps TRBD2 (6 bases). CDR1 and CDR2 from the germline V gene are LNHNV and YYDKDF (reference sequence). V shed 1 base and J shed 2 bases, with 9 bases lying between them. This CDR3 is built from 14 residues.

The chain has TRBV5-1 and TRBJ1-3; tentatively, D is TRBD1 (6 bases). Between the trimmed V and J ends, which lost 5 bases and 4 bases, there was a span of 13 bases. The length of the CDR3 is 14 residues. Per the germline V gene, CDR1 is SGHRS and CDR2 is YFSETQ. This CDR3 is CASRPQGVGNTIYF. DNA of the CDR3: TGCGCCAGCAGGCCACAGGGAGTCGGAAACACCATATATTTT.

The V call is TRBV19, the J call TRBJ1-2; the D gene is possibly TRBD1 (6 bases). The CDR3 totals 16 residues. V was pared by 3 bases and J by 1 base, with 15 bases between. Germline assignment: CDR1 LNHDA and CDR2 SQIVND (reference sequence). The DNA for the CDR3 is TGTGCCAGTAGTATGAGGACAGCCAAACTTAACTATGGCTACACCTTC. Translating gives CASSMRTAKLNYGYTF.

This clone was seen only once. The rearrangement joins TRBV18 to TRBJ2-2; D ambiguous. The length of the CDR3 is 14 residues. CDR1 and CDR2 from the germline V gene are KGHSH and LQKENI. V lost 1 base and J 6 bases, leaving 9 bases between the germline ends. The CDR3 region has the DNA TGTGCCAGCTCACCACGAAGAGTTTCCGGGGAGCTGTTTTTT. Its translation: CASSPRRVSGELFF.

The sample holds a few counts of this clone. The V gene is TRBV6-2 or TRBV6-3, the J gene TRBJ1-2; D uncertain. CDR1 MNHEY and CDR2 SVGEGT come from the germline V gene. The V gene lost 4 bases and the J gene lost 0 bases, with 15 bases spanning the gap. There are 16 residues in the CDR3. The CDR3 nucleotides read TGTGCCAGCAGTTTTCCAAGACCGGAGACTAACTATGGCTACACCTTC. As protein: CASSFPRPETNYGYTF.

This chain connects TRBV7-6 to TRBJ1-5, with 10 positions matching TRBD1. V lost 1 base, J lost 0 bases, and 9 bases stayed unmatched. This CDR3 spans 19 amino acids. Per the germline V gene, CDR1 is SGHVS and CDR2 is FNYEAQ. This chain's CDR3 is CASSLDPPGQGYSNQPQHF. For the CDR3, the DNA is TGTGCCAGCAGCTTAGACCCGCCGGGACAGGGGTATAGCAATCAGCCCCAGCATTTT.

This chain's CDR3 is CASRQGGRNEQYF. In DNA, the CDR3 is TGTGCCAGCCGACAGGGGGGGAGGAACGAGCAGTACTTC. V gene TRBV6-5 combines with J gene TRBJ2-7; 9 bases are a match to TRBD1. The ends lost 8 bases at V and 5 bases at J; junction bases unmatched: 7. CDR3 length equals 13 residues. Germline V CDR1 and CDR2: MNHEY, SVGAGI.

The gene calls are TRBV10-2 and TRBJ1-6; TRBD1 agrees at 10 bases. The J segment lost 7 bases and the V segment lost 5 bases, leaving 14 bases of the junction unmatched. Germline V lookup: CDR1 WSHSY, CDR2 SAAADI. CDR3 size: 18 residues. This CDR3 reads CASSLPPGTGERNSPLHF. Written as DNA, the CDR3 is TGCGCCAGCAGTCTTCCCCCCGGGACAGGGGAAAGGAATTCACCCCTCCACTTT.